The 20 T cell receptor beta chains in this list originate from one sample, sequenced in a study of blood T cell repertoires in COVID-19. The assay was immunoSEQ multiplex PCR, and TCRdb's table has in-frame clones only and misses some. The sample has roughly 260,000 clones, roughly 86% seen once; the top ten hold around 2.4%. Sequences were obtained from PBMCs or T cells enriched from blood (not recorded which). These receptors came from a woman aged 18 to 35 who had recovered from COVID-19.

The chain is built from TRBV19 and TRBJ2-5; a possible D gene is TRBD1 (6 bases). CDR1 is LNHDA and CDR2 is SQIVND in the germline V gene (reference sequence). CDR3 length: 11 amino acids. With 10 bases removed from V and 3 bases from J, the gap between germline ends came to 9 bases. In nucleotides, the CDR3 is TGTGCCATTCCAGGGGAAGAGACCCAGTACTTC. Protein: CAIPGEETQYF.

DNA for the CDR3: TGTGCCAGCAGTGGGTTAGCGGGAACGTACACCGGGGAGCTGTTTTTT. Translating gives CASSGLAGTYTGELFF. This sequence joins TRBV9 and TRBJ2-2, with 8 bases matching TRBD2. The CDR3 covers 16 residues. The germline CDR1 and CDR2 sequences are SGDLS and YYNGEE. Trimming removed 5 bases from V and 3 bases from J; junction bases left unmatched: 9.

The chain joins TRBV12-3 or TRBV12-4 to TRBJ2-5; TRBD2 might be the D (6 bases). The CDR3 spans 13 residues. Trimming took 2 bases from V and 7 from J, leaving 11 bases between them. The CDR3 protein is CASSLSPGGTQYF. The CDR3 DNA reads TGTGCCAGCAGTTTAAGCCCCGGGGGGACCCAGTACTTC.

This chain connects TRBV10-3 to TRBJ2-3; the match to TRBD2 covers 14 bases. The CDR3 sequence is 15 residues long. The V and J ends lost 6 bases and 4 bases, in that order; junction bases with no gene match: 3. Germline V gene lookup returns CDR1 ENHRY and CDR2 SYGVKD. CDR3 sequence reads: CAISSTSGGADTQYF. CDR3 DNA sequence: TGTGCCATCAGCTCGACTAGCGGGGGGGCAGATACGCAGTATTTT.

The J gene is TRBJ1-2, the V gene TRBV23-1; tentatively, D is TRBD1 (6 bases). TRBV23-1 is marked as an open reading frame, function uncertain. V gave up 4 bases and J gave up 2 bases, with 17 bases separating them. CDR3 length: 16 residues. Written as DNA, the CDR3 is TGCGCCAGCAGTCCACGGTCATGGGGACAAAACTATGGCTACACCTTC. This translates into CASSPRSWGQNYGYTF.

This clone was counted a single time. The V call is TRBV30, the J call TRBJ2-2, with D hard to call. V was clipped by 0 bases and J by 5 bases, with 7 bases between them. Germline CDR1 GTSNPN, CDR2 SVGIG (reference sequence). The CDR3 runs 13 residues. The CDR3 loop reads CAWSVLITGELFF. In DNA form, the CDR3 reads TGTGCCTGGAGTGTACTGATTACCGGGGAGCTGTTTTTT.

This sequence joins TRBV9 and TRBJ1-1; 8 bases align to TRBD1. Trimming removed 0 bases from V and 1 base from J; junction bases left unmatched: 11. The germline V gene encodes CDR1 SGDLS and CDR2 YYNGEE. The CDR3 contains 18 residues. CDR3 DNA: TGTGCCAGCAGCGTAGACATGGACAGGGTCCGGGAGAACACTGAAGCTTTCTTT. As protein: CASSVDMDRVRENTEAFF.

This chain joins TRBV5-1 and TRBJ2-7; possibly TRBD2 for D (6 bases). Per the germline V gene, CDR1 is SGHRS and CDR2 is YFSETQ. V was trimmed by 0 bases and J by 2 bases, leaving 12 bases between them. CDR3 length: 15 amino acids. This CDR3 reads CASSLEAGDTYEQYF. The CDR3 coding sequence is TGCGCCAGCAGCTTGGAAGCGGGCGATACCTACGAGCAGTACTTC.

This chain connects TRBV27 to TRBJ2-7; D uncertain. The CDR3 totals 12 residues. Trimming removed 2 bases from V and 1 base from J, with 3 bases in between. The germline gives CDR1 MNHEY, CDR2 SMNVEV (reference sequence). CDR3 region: CASSLPSYEQYF. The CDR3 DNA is TGTGCCAGCAGTTTACCATCCTACGAGCAGTACTTC.

The CDR3 here is CASSYNTGQEAFF. DNA for the CDR3: TGCGCCAGCAGCTATAATACGGGACAGGAAGCTTTCTTT. This chain connects TRBV5-1 to TRBJ1-1; 7 positions match TRBD1. V lost 3 bases to trimming and J lost 8 bases; unmatched junction nucleotides: 7. Germline CDR1 reads SGHRS; CDR2 reads YFSETQ. The CDR3 length is 13 residues.

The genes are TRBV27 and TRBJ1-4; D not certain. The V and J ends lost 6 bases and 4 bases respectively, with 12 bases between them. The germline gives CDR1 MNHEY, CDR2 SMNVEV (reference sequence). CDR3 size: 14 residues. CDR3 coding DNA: TGTGCCAGCAGGCCAACTCGGGGTAATGAAAAACTGTTTTTT. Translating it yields CASRPTRGNEKLFF.

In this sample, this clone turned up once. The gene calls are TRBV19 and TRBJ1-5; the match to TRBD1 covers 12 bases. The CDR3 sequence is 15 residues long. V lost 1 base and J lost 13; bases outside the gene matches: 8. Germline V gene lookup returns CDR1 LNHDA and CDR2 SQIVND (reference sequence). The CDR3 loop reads CASSIGDRGRVLQHF. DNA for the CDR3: TGTGCCAGTAGTATAGGGGACAGGGGGCGTGTTTTACAGCATTTT.

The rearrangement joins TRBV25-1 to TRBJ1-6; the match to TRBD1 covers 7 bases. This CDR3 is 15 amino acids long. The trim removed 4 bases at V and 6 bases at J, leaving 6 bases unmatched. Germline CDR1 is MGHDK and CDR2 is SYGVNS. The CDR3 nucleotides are TGTGCCAGCAGTGGGCCGGGACAGCCTAATTCACCCCTCCACTTT. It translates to CASSGPGQPNSPLHF.

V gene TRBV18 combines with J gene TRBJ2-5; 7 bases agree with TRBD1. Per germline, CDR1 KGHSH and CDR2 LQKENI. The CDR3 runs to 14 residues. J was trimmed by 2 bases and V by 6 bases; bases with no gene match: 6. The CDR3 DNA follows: TGTGCCAGCTCCCCCCGACAGGGACAAGAGACCCAGTACTTC. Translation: CASSPRQGQETQYF.

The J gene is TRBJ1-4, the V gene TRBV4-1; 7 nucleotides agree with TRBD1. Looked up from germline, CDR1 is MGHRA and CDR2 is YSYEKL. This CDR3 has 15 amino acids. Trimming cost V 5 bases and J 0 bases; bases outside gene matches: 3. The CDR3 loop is CASSKTGTTNEKLFF. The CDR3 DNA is TGCGCCAGCAGCAAGACAGGGACAACTAATGAAAAACTGTTTTTT.

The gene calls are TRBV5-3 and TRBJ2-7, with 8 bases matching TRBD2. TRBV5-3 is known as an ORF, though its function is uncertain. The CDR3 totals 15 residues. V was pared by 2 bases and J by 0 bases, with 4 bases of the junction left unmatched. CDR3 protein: CARSFPGTSSYEQYF. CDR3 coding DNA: TGTGCCAGAAGCTTCCCCGGGACTAGCTCCTACGAGCAGTACTTC.

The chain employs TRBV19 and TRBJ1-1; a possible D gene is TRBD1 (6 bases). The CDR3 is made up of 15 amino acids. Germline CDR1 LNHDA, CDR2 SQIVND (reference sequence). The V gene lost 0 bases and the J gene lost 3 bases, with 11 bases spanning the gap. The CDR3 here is CASSIDWTDYTEAFF. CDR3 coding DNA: TGTGCCAGTAGTATAGACTGGACAGACTACACTGAAGCTTTCTTT.

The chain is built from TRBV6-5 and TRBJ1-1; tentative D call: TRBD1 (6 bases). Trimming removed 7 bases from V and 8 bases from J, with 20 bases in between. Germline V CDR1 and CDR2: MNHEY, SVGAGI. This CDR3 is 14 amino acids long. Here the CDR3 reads CASNPGQYSREAFF. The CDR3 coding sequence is TGTGCCAGCAACCCAGGACAGTACTCACGAGAAGCTTTCTTT.

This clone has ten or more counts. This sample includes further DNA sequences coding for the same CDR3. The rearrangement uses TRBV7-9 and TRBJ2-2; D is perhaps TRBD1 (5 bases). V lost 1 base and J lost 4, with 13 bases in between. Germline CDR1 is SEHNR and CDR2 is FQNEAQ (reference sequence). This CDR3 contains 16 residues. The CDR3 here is CASSLGPGRSTGELFF. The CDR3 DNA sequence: TGTGCCAGCAGCTTAGGGCCAGGGCGTAGCACCGGGGAGCTGTTTTTT.

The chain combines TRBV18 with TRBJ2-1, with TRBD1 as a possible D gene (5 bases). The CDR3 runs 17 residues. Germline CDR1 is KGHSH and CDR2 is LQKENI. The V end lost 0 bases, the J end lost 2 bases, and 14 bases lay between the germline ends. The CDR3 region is CASSPPITQGAYNEQFF. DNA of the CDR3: TGTGCCAGCTCACCACCCATTACTCAGGGCGCCTACAATGAGCAGTTCTTC.